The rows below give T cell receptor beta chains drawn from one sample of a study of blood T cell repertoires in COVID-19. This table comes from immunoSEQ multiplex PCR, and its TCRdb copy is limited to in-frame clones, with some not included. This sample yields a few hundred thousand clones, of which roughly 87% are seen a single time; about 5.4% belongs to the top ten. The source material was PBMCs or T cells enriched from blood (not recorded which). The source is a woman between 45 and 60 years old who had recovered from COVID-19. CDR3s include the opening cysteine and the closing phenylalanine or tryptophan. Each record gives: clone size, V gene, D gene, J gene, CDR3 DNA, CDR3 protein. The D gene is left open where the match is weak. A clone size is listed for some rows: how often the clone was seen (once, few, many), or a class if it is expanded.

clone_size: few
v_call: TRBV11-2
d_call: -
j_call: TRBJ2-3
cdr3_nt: TGTGCCAGCAGCTTAGTGGCTAGGTGGGGCACAGATACGCAGTATTTT
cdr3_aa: CASSLVARWGTDTQYF

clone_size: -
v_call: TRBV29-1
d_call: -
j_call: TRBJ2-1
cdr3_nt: TGCAGCGTTGGTGACTCGAGCTCCTACAATGAGCAGTTCTTC
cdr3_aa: CSVGDSSSYNEQFF

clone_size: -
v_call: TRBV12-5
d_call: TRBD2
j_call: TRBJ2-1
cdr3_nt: TGTGCTAGTGGTTCGACTAGCGGGTACCATGAGCAGTTCTTC
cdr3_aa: CASGSTSGYHEQFF

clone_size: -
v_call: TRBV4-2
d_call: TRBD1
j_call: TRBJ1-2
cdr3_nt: TGTGCCAGCAGCCCCTCCGTAGTCGGACAGGTGGGCTATGGCTACACCTTC
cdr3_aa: CASSPSVVGQVGYGYTF

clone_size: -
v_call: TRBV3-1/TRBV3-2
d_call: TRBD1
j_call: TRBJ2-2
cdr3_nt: TGTGCCAGCCACAGGGGGGAAGTGGACACCGGGGAGCTGTTTTTT
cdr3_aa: CASHRGEVDTGELFF

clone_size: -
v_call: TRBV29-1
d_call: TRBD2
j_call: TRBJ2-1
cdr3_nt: TGCAGCGTTGAACCTAGCGGAGTGCTGGATGAGCAGTTCTTC
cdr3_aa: CSVEPSGVLDEQFF

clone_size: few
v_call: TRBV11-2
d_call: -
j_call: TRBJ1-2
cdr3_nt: TGTGCCAGCAGCTTAGACAGGAGGGCCGGTGGCTACACCTTC
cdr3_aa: CASSLDRRAGGYTF

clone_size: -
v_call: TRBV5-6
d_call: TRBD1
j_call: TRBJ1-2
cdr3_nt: TGTGCCAGCAGCTTGCCCGGGACAGCAAACTATGGCTACACCTTC
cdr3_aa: CASSLPGTANYGYTF

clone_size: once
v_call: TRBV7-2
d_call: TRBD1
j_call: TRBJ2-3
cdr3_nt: TGTGCCAGCAGCGTCAGGGGGCGGTCAGATACGCAGTATTTT
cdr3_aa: CASSVRGRSDTQYF

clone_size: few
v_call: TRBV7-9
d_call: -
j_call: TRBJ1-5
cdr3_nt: TGTGCCAGCAGCTTAGGTGCGTCGGATCAGCCCCAGCATTTT
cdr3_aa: CASSLGASDQPQHF

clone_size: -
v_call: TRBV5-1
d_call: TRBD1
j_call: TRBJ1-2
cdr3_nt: TGCGCCAGCAGCTTGGATTACCTTACAGGGGACTATGGCTACACCTTC
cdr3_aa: CASSLDYLTGDYGYTF

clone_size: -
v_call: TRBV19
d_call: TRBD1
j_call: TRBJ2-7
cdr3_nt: TGTGCCACCTGGGACAGGTCCTCCTACGAGCAGTACTTC
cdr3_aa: CATWDRSSYEQYF

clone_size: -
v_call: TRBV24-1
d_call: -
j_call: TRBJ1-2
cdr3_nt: TGTGCCACCAGTGATTTGCTCGGACAGCAAAACTATGGCTACACCTTC
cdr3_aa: CATSDLLGQQNYGYTF

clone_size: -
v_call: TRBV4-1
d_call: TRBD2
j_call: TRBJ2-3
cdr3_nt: TGCGCCAGCAGCCTGACTGGGACTAGCGGATTGGATACGCAGTATTTT
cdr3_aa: CASSLTGTSGLDTQYF

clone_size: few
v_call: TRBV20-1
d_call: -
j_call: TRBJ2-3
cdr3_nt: TGCAGTCGACGGGTCACAGATACGCAGTATTTT
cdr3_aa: CSRRVTDTQYF

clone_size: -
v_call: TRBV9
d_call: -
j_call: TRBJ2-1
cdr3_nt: TGTGCCAGCAGCGTAGAGAGGGCTTCTCGCAATGAGCAGTTCTTC
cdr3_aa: CASSVERASRNEQFF

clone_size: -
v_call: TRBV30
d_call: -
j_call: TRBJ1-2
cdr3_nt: TGTGCCTGGACACACGACAGCCGACCCCATTATGGCTACACCTTC
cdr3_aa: CAWTHDSRPHYGYTF

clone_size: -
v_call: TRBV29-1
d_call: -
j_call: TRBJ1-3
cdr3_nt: TGCAGCGTTGGCGAATCCTCTGGAAACACCATATATTTT
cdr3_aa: CSVGESSGNTIYF

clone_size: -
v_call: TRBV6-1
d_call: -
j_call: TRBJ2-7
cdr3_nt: TGTGCCAGCAGTGAATCGTTGGCAGGGGAACAGTACTTC
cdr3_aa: CASSESLAGEQYF

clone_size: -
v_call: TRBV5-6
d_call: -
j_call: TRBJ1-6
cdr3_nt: TGTGCCAGCAGCTTGAGGGGACTGAAAGATTCACCCCTCCACTTT
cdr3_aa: CASSLRGLKDSPLHF

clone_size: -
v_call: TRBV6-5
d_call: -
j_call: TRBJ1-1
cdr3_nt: TGTGCCAGCAGTTACTCGGCAGGAATGAACACTGAAGCTTTCTTT
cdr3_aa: CASSYSAGMNTEAFF

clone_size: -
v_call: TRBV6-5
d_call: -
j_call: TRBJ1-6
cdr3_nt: TGTGCCAGCAGACCCCGACCCGAGTCGGGTTCACCCCTCCACTTT
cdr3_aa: CASRPRPESGSPLHF

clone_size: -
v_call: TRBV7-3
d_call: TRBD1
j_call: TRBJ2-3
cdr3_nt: TGTGCCAGCAGAGGACAGGCCCCCACGCAGTATTTT
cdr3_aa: CASRGQAPTQYF

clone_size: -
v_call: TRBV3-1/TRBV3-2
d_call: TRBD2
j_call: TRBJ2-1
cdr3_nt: TGTGCCAGCAGCCGTCGAAGGAGACTAGCGGGGATTCGGGGGAGCAATGAGCAGTTCTTC
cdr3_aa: CASSRRRRLAGIRGSNEQFF

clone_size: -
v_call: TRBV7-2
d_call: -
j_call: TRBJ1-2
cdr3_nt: TGTGCCAGCAGCGTCAACAGGGTCGAGGGCTACACCTTC
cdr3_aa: CASSVNRVEGYTF

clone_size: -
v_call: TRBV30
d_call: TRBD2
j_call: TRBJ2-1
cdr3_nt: TGTGCCTGGAGTGACATCCACCTAGCGGGGGGGGTGAATGAGCAGTTCTTC
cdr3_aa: CAWSDIHLAGGVNEQFF

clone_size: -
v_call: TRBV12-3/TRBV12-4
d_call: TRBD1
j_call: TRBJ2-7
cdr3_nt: TGTGCCAGCAGTCCGGGACAGGATGAGTACTTC
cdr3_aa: CASSPGQDEYF

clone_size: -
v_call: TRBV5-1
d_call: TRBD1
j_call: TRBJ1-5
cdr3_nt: TGCGCCAGCAGCCCAGAAGGACAGGGCGGGCAGCCCCAGCATTTT
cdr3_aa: CASSPEGQGGQPQHF

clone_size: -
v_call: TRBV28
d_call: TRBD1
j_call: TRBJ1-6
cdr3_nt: TGTGCCAGCGAGATACAGGGGTCCTATAATTCACCCCTCCACTTT
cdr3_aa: CASEIQGSYNSPLHF

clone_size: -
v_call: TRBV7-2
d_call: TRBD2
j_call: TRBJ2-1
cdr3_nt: TGTGCCAGCAGCGACCGGACTAGCGGGAACAATGAGCAGTTCTTC
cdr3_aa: CASSDRTSGNNEQFF

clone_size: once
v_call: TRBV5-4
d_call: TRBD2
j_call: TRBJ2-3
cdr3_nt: TGTGCCACCCACCTGGAAGCGGGGGGGCAAGTAGATACGCAGTATTTT
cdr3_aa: CATHLEAGGQVDTQYF

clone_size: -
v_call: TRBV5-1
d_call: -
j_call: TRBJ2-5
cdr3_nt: TGCGCCAGCAGCTTGGCTAGTCAGACTTGGGAGACCCAGTACTTC
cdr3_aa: CASSLASQTWETQYF

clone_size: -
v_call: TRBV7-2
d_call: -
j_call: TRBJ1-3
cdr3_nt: TGTGCCAGCAGGGGGGCCTCTGGAAACACCATATATTTT
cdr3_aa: CASRGASGNTIYF

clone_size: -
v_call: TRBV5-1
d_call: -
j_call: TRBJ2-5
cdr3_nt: TGCGCCAGCGGACCATGGGGCCACCGAGAAGAGACCCAGTACTTC
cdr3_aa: CASGPWGHREETQYF

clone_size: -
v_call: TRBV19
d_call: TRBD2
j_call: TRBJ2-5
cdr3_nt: TGTGCCAGTAGTATGGGGGGGCTAGCGGGCACGTACCAAGAGACCCAGTACTTC
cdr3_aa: CASSMGGLAGTYQETQYF

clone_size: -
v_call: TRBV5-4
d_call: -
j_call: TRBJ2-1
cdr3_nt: TGTGCCAGCAGCGCCATAGTTGGTAATGAGCAGTTCTTC
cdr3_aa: CASSAIVGNEQFF

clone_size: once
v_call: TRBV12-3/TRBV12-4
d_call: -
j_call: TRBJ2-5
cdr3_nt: TGTGCCAGTACGACAGATACCCAAGAGACCCAGTACTTC
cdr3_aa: CASTTDTQETQYF

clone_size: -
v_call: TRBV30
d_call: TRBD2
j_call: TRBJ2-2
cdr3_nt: TGTGCCTGGAGTGTACTGACTAGCGGGGGGGCCTGGACCGGGGAGCTGTTTTTT
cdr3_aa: CAWSVLTSGGAWTGELFF

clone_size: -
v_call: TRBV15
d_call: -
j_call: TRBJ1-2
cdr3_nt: TGTGCCACCAGCAGAGATCTAAAGGTCTTCTACGGGGGCTACACCTTC
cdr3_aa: CATSRDLKVFYGGYTF

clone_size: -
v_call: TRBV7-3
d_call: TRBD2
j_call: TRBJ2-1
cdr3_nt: TGTGCCAGCAGCTCTACCGGGACTACCGTCAGCGAGCAGTTCTTC
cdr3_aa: CASSSTGTTVSEQFF

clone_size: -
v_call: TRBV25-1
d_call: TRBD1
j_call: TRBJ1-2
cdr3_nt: TGTGCCAGCAGTGATAGGGACAGGGTTTTGGGTGGCTACACCTTC
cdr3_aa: CASSDRDRVLGGYTF

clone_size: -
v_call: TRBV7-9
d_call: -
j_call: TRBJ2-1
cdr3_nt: TGTGCCAGCAGCTTACTCCGCTCGCCAGACAATGAGCAGTTCTTC
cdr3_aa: CASSLLRSPDNEQFF

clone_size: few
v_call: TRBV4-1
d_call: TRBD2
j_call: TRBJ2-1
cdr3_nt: TGCGCCAGCACCCCAAGACTAGCGGGAGTCGGGTACAATGAGCAGTTCTTC
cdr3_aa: CASTPRLAGVGYNEQFF

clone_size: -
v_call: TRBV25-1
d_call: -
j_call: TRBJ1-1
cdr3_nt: TGTGCCAGCAGGGAACTAGACTTTGAAGCTTTCTTT
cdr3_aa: CASRELDFEAFF

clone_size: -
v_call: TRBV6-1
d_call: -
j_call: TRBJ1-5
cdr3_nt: TGTGCCAGCAGTGAAGCGGGCGGGGCATATCAGCCCCAGCATTTT
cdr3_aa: CASSEAGGAYQPQHF

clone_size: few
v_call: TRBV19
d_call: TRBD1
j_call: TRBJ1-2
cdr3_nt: TGTGCCAGTAGTATTGGAGGACAGGTTCGCTATTATGGCTACACCTTC
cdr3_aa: CASSIGGQVRYYGYTF

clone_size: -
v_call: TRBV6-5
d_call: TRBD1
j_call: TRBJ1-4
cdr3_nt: TGTGCCAGCAGTTCAGGGGGGCTCGGAACTAATGAAAAACTGTTTTTT
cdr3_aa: CASSSGGLGTNEKLFF

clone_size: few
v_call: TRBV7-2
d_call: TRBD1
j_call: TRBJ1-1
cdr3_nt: TGTGCCAGCAGCCCGAGACAGGGGTCGATCACTGAAGCTTTCTTT
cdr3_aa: CASSPRQGSITEAFF

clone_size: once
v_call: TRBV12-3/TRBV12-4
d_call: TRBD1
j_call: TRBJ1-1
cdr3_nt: TGTGCCAGCACTGAGACAGGGGACACTGAAGCTTTCTTT
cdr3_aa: CASTETGDTEAFF

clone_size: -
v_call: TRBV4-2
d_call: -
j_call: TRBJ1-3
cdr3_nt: TGTGCCAGCAGCCAAGATAGGGGCAACACCATATATTTT
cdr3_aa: CASSQDRGNTIYF

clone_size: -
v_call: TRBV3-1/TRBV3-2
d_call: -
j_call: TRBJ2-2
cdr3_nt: TGTGCCAGCAGCCGAGGAACCGGGACTCCCCCCAGTGTCGGGGAGCTGTTTTTT
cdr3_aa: CASSRGTGTPPSVGELFF

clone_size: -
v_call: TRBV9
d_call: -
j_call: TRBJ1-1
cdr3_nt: TGTGCCAGCAGCCCTTACGGGACTGCAGTTGCGGCTTTCTTT
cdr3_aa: CASSPYGTAVAAFF

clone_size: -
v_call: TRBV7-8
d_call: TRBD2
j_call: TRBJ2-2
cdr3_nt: TGTGCCAGCAGCTCCGTAGCGGGAGCTAACGGGGAGCTGTTTTTT
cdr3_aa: CASSSVAGANGELFF